The source of this T cell receptor (beta chain) is a study of identical twins. This clonotype was seen ten or more times. Via MiXCR, TCRdb re-called the 5' RACE reads, giving one row per CDR3 protein. Of about 150,000 distinct CDR3 sequences listed, under 4.5% are singletons. CDR3 length equals 14 residues. Germline V gives CDR1 SGHRS, CDR2 YFSETQ. Germline trimming cut 0 bases from V and 7 bases from J; bases unmatched to any gene: 6. Sequencing was done on a sample of memory T cells sorted from blood. This chain connects TRBV5-1 to TRBJ2-5; 7 bases agree with TRBD2. The sequence came from a man between 18 and 35 years old in good health. In DNA, the CDR3 is TGCGCCAGCAGCTTGGACACTAGCGCGGTGACCCAGTACTTC. It translates to CASSLDTSAVTQYF.